The 2 T cell receptor beta chains below come from one sample, sequenced in a study of neoadjuvant anti-PD-1 for oral cavity cancer. Sequencing was performed with immunoSEQ multiplex PCR; in TCRdb, only in-frame clones are kept and a portion is missing. The repertoire holds approximately 32,000 clones, with around nine tenths as singletons. The sample here was PBMCs, taken before nivolumab (anti-PD-1) treatment. Receptors were obtained from a person aged 35 to 85 with oral cavity squamous cell carcinoma.

The rearrangement uses TRBV2 and TRBJ2-3, with 12 bases matching TRBD2. Germline-derived CDR1 and CDR2 are SNHLY and FYNNEI. The ends lost 4 bases at V and 1 base at J; junction bases unmatched: 6. The CDR3 has 17 amino acids. Written as DNA, the CDR3 is TGTGCCAGCAGTGTAGGGCTAGCGGGGGGGGGCACAGATACGCAGTATTTT. This translates into CASSVGLAGGGTDTQYF. The whole variable domain, filled in from reference TRBV2 and TRBJ2-3, reads EPEVTQTPSHQVTQMGQEVILRCVPISNHLYFYWYRQILGQKVEFLVSFYNNEISEKSEIFDDQFSVERPDGSNFTLKIRSTKLEDSAMYFCASSVGLAGGGTDTQYFGPGTRLTVL.

The CDR3 is CASSLFPAGGTEAFF. The CDR3 nucleotides are TGTGCCAGCAGCTTGTTCCCAGCTGGGGGCACTGAAGCTTTCTTT. This chain connects TRBV5-6 to TRBJ1-1, with D maybe TRBD1 (5 bases). Germline loops: CDR1 SGHDT, CDR2 YYEEEE. V was pared by 1 base and J by 4 bases, with 14 bases between. The CDR3 is made up of 15 amino acids.